Listed here is a single T cell receptor (beta chain). TCRdb used MiXCR to reprocess the RT-PCR reads, holding one entry per CDR3 protein. Found here are roughly 620,000 distinct CDR3 sequences, roughly 12% of them singletons; the top ten hold approximately 11%. This entry is derived from a study of response to subunit inactivated influenza vaccine. Trimming left V 7 bases short and J 5 bases short, with 17 bases between. CDR3 length equals 14 residues. Separately, the same data were catalogued under a study of T cells expressing NK-cell markers. According to that study: 5'RACE template switching built TCR beta cDNA with unique molecular identifiers. According to the study, TCR beta repertoires originated from sorted CD3+CD56+NKG2C+, CD3+CD56+NKG2C- and CD3+CD56-NKG2C+ T cells. The share of CD8+ T cells held by dominant NKG2C+ clonotypes was roughly 1.0-7.5% in several donors. There were several donors in whom these clonotypes also led the CD3+CD56-NKG2C+ fraction.

The receptor comes from a man aged 50-60 years who received an inactivated influenza vaccine. The genes are TRBV12-3 or TRBV12-4 and TRBJ2-5; D is perhaps TRBD2 (7 bases). The material was PBMCs from blood, obtained on the day of vaccination. In nucleotides, the CDR3 is TGTGCCAGCACTCTTTCGGGGGGCGGGGAGACCCAGTACTTC. Translation: CASTLSGGGETQYF.